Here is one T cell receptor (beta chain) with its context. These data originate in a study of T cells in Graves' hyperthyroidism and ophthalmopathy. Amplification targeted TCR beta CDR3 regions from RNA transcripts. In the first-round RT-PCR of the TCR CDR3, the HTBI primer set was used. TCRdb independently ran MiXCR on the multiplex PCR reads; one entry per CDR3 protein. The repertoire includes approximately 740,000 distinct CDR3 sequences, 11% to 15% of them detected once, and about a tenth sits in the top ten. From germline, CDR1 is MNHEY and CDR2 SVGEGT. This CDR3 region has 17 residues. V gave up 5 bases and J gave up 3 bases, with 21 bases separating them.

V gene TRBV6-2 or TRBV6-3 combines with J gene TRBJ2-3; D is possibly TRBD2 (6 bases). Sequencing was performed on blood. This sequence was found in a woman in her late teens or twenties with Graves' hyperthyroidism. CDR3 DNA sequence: TGTGCCAGCAGTCCCTTGTCGGGGAGGAGGCGGACAGATACGCAGTATTTT. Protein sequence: CASSPLSGRRRTDTQYF.